These T cell receptor beta chains were read from a single sample in a study of shared clonotypes between healthy human individuals. Produced via immunoSEQ multiplex PCR; TCRdb's table is partial and in-frame only. The sample holds a few hundred thousand clones; approximately 79% are singletons and the top ten take about 9.3%. Sequencing used memory CD4+ T cells sorted from blood. The receptors stem from a man between 25 and 39 years old in good health. Both conserved end residues are part of each CDR3. The D gene is left open where the match is weak. Part of the rows lack a size; the others show once, few, many or a class for expanded clones.

length: 16
D: -
V: TRBV30
size: -
J: TRBJ2-3
CDR3: CAWSVRGTTGLNTQYF
DNA: TGTGCCTGGAGTGTTCGAGGGACCACGGGGTTGAATACGCAGTATTTT

length: 14
D: -
V: TRBV28
size: -
J: TRBJ1-3
CDR3: CASNLRTVGNTIYF
DNA: TGTGCCAGCAACTTAAGGACAGTCGGAAACACCATATATTTT

length: 18
D: -
V: TRBV19
size: -
J: TRBJ2-6
CDR3: CASSIGIALLSGANVLTF
DNA: TGTGCCAGTAGTATTGGAATAGCCCTCCTCTCTGGGGCCAACGTCCTGACTTTC

length: 15
D: TRBD1
V: TRBV7-9
size: -
J: TRBJ1-3
CDR3: CASSPGTGAGNTIYF
DNA: TGTGCCAGCAGTCCCGGGACAGGGGCTGGAAACACCATATATTTT

length: 12
D: -
V: TRBV5-8
size: -
J: TRBJ2-2
CDR3: CASSLFSGELFF
DNA: TGTGCCAGCAGCTTGTTTTCCGGGGAGCTGTTTTTT

length: 11
D: -
V: TRBV6-5
size: -
J: TRBJ2-1
CDR3: CASSQGYEQFF
DNA: TGTGCCAGCAGTCAGGGCTACGAGCAGTTCTTC

length: 13
D: -
V: TRBV10-3
size: -
J: TRBJ1-1
CDR3: CAIRKGDGTEAFF
DNA: TGTGCCATCAGAAAGGGGGACGGCACTGAAGCTTTCTTT

length: 16
D: TRBD1
V: TRBV27
size: -
J: TRBJ1-2
CDR3: CASSPQTGGGGTGYTF
DNA: TGTGCCAGCAGCCCACAGACAGGGGGTGGAGGAACTGGCTACACCTTC

length: 14
D: TRBD2
V: TRBV29-1
size: -
J: TRBJ2-3
CDR3: CSVEASGSTDTQYF
DNA: TGCAGCGTTGAGGCTAGCGGGAGCACAGATACGCAGTATTTT

length: 14
D: TRBD1
V: TRBV18
size: few
J: TRBJ2-7
CDR3: CASSMRTGDAEQYF
DNA: TGTGCCAGCTCGATGCGGACAGGGGATGCCGAGCAGTACTTC

length: 14
D: TRBD2
V: TRBV28
size: -
J: TRBJ2-3
CDR3: CASTPAGGTDTQYF
DNA: TGTGCCAGCACCCCGGCGGGGGGCACAGATACGCAGTATTTT

length: 16
D: -
V: TRBV9
size: -
J: TRBJ2-1
CDR3: CASSVVAVSSYNEQFF
DNA: TGTGCCAGCAGCGTAGTCGCAGTCAGCTCCTACAATGAGCAGTTCTTC

length: 16
D: -
V: TRBV7-6
size: -
J: TRBJ1-3
CDR3: CASSRGPGQSGNTIYF
DNA: TGTGCCAGCAGCCGGGGTCCCGGACAGTCTGGAAACACCATATATTTT

length: 16
D: -
V: TRBV5-1
size: -
J: TRBJ2-1
CDR3: CASSFSGSAAYNEQFF
DNA: TGCGCCAGCAGCTTCAGCGGGTCAGCAGCCTACAATGAGCAGTTCTTC

length: 15
D: TRBD2
V: TRBV10-3
size: -
J: TRBJ2-5
CDR3: CAISEWDSGEETQYF
DNA: TGTGCCATCAGTGAGTGGGATAGCGGGGAAGAGACCCAGTACTTC

length: 16
D: -
V: TRBV5-1
size: few
J: TRBJ1-4
CDR3: CASSRGDSTTNEKLFF
DNA: TGCGCCAGCAGCCGGGGAGATTCCACAACTAATGAAAAACTGTTTTTT

length: 15
D: -
V: TRBV9
size: -
J: TRBJ2-1
CDR3: CASSVGSGSYNEQFF
DNA: TGTGCCAGCAGCGTAGGGAGCGGCTCCTACAATGAGCAGTTCTTC

length: 16
D: -
V: TRBV11-2
size: -
J: TRBJ1-4
CDR3: CASSLVGGRAGEKLFF
DNA: TGTGCCAGCAGCTTAGTAGGGGGGAGGGCTGGAGAAAAACTGTTTTTT

length: 15
D: TRBD1
V: TRBV7-2
size: -
J: TRBJ2-7
CDR3: CASSLRSGQGWEQYF
DNA: TGTGCCAGCAGCTTAAGATCCGGACAGGGGTGGGAGCAGTACTTC

length: 15
D: TRBD2
V: TRBV7-2
size: -
J: TRBJ2-2
CDR3: CASSFGTTYTGELFF
DNA: TGTGCCAGCAGCTTCGGGACTACATACACCGGGGAGCTGTTTTTT

length: 13
D: -
V: TRBV7-9
size: -
J: TRBJ2-3
CDR3: CASSPRGPDTQYF
DNA: TGTGCCAGCAGCCCACGGGGGCCAGATACGCAGTATTTT

length: 15
D: -
V: TRBV7-2
size: -
J: TRBJ2-3
CDR3: CAGSPSLLPADTQYF
DNA: TGTGCCGGCAGCCCGAGTCTCCTGCCAGCAGATACGCAGTATTTT

length: 12
D: -
V: TRBV18
size: -
J: TRBJ2-7
CDR3: CASSLRGQEQYF
DNA: TGTGCCAGCTCACTAAGGGGTCAGGAGCAGTACTTC

length: 13
D: -
V: TRBV6-6
size: -
J: TRBJ1-5
CDR3: CASSREFEQPQHF
DNA: TGTGCCAGCAGCAGGGAATTTGAACAGCCCCAGCATTTT

length: 14
D: TRBD2
V: TRBV6-5
size: -
J: TRBJ2-3
CDR3: CASSRLAGEDTQYF
DNA: TGTGCCAGCAGTCGACTAGCGGGAGAAGATACGCAGTATTTT

length: 13
D: -
V: TRBV28
size: -
J: TRBJ2-7
CDR3: CASRPDSSYEQYF
DNA: TGTGCCAGCAGACCCGACAGCTCCTACGAGCAGTACTTC

length: 15
D: TRBD2
V: TRBV29-1
size: -
J: TRBJ2-3
CDR3: CSSEGVAGSVDTQYF
DNA: TGCAGCTCGGAGGGGGTAGCGGGATCGGTGGATACGCAGTATTTT

length: 12
D: TRBD1
V: TRBV7-9
size: -
J: TRBJ2-1
CDR3: CASSRGQGGQFF
DNA: TGTGCCAGCAGCCGGGGACAGGGGGGGCAGTTCTTC

length: 10
D: TRBD2
V: TRBV20-1
size: -
J: TRBJ2-1
CDR3: CSAQSGRALF
DNA: TGCAGTGCTCAAAGCGGGAGGGCCCTCTTC

length: 13
D: -
V: TRBV18
size: -
J: TRBJ2-7
CDR3: CASSGTSSGEQYF
DNA: TGTGCCAGCTCGGGGACTTCCTCCGGCGAGCAGTACTTC

length: 15
D: -
V: TRBV4-3
size: -
J: TRBJ2-7
CDR3: CASSQVNSGALEQYF
DNA: TGCGCCAGCAGCCAAGTCAACTCCGGCGCCTTAGAGCAGTACTTC

length: 15
D: -
V: TRBV9
size: -
J: TRBJ2-7
CDR3: CASSPNGQTGGEQYF
DNA: TGTGCCAGCAGCCCCAACGGACAGACGGGCGGCGAGCAGTACTTC

length: 13
D: TRBD1
V: TRBV5-4
size: few
J: TRBJ2-5
CDR3: CASSSGQGRLRYF
DNA: TGTGCCAGCAGCTCGGGACAGGGGAGGTTAAGATACTTC

length: 14
D: -
V: TRBV6-6
size: -
J: TRBJ2-3
CDR3: CASSYSLAADTQYF
DNA: TGTGCCAGCAGTTACAGTCTAGCAGCAGATACGCAGTATTTT

length: 15
D: -
V: TRBV5-6
size: -
J: TRBJ2-5
CDR3: CASRLWLAPQETQYF
DNA: TGTGCCAGCAGATTGTGGTTGGCACCCCAAGAGACCCAGTACTTC

length: 14
D: -
V: TRBV6-6
size: -
J: TRBJ2-1
CDR3: CASSYGTRANEQFF
DNA: TGTGCCAGCAGTTACGGCACTAGGGCCAATGAGCAGTTCTTC

length: 16
D: -
V: TRBV7-2
size: once
J: TRBJ1-2
CDR3: CASSERATGHGGGYTF
DNA: TGTGCCAGCAGCGAAAGGGCCACAGGGCACGGCGGCGGCTACACCTTC

length: 11
D: -
V: TRBV6-1
size: -
J: TRBJ2-3
CDR3: CASSEQLAQYF
DNA: TGTGCCAGCAGTGAGCAGTTGGCGCAGTATTTT

length: 13
D: -
V: TRBV19
size: few
J: TRBJ1-1
CDR3: CASSMLGGTEAFF
DNA: TGTGCCAGTAGTATGTTAGGGGGTACTGAAGCTTTCTTT

length: 16
D: TRBD1
V: TRBV7-9
size: -
J: TRBJ2-7
CDR3: CASSLSGGRSGHEQYF
DNA: TGTGCCAGCAGCTTATCAGGGGGCAGGTCCGGGCACGAGCAGTACTTC

length: 15
D: -
V: TRBV7-3
size: -
J: TRBJ2-7
CDR3: CASSLSGDTAYEQYF
DNA: TGTGCCAGCAGCTTATCAGGCGACACAGCCTACGAGCAGTACTTC

length: 13
D: -
V: TRBV7-2
size: -
J: TRBJ2-1
CDR3: CASSFKVPNEQFF
DNA: TGTGCCAGCAGCTTCAAGGTCCCGAATGAGCAGTTCTTC

length: 11
D: -
V: TRBV7-3
size: -
J: TRBJ2-3
CDR3: CASSQGDTQYF
DNA: TGTGCCAGCAGTCAAGGGGATACGCAGTATTTT

length: 15
D: -
V: TRBV6-5
size: -
J: TRBJ1-4
CDR3: CASSYQPGAREKLFF
DNA: TGTGCCAGCAGTTACCAGCCGGGGGCGCGTGAAAAACTGTTTTTT

length: 13
D: -
V: TRBV6-5
size: -
J: TRBJ1-4
CDR3: CASSYRREEKLFF
DNA: TGTGCCAGCAGTTACCGTCGAGAGGAAAAACTGTTTTTT

length: 15
D: TRBD2
V: TRBV25-1
size: -
J: TRBJ2-5
CDR3: CASSESSGRGETQYF
DNA: TGTGCCAGCAGTGAATCTAGCGGGAGGGGGGAGACCCAGTACTTC

length: 16
D: -
V: TRBV27
size: once
J: TRBJ2-1
CDR3: CASSSPSPGSYNEQFF
DNA: TGTGCCAGCAGTTCTCCTAGCCCCGGCTCCTACAATGAGCAGTTCTTC

length: 16
D: TRBD2
V: TRBV7-6
size: once
J: TRBJ2-1
CDR3: CASSPSAGVVYNEQFF
DNA: TGTGCCAGCAGCCCCTCAGCGGGAGTGGTATACAATGAGCAGTTCTTC

length: 12
D: -
V: TRBV29-1
size: -
J: TRBJ1-1
CDR3: CSADVQNTEAFF
DNA: TGCAGCGCCGACGTCCAGAACACTGAAGCTTTCTTT

length: 14
D: -
V: TRBV18
size: -
J: TRBJ2-3
CDR3: CASSRGLGTDTQYF
DNA: TGTGCCAGCTCACGGGGCTTAGGAACAGATACGCAGTATTTT

length: 12
D: -
V: TRBV19
size: -
J: TRBJ1-1
CDR3: CASIFQNTEAFF
DNA: TGTGCCAGTATCTTCCAGAACACTGAAGCTTTCTTT

length: 14
D: -
V: TRBV7-2
size: once
J: TRBJ1-2
CDR3: CASSLRQPGSGYTF
DNA: TGTGCCAGCAGCTTAAGACAACCCGGGAGTGGCTACACCTTC